The next 27 T cell receptor beta chains were all read from a single sample in a study of neurological immune-mediated disorders. Via MiXCR, TCRdb re-called the 5' RACE reads, giving one row per CDR3 protein. There are about 49,000 distinct CDR3 sequences in the sample; roughly 8.3% occur only once, and under 2.5% lies in the top ten. Time point described: longitudinal time-point 3. The sequencing input was PBMCs. The receptors here all came from a woman in her thirties or forties in good health.

In its sample, this clonotype was seen many times. The chain is built from TRBV11-2 and TRBJ1-1; TRBD1 matches at 7 bases. V dropped 3 bases and J dropped 8; count of bases not matched to a gene: 6. Germline CDR1 reads SGHAT; CDR2 reads FQNNGV. This CDR3 region has 13 residues. CDR3 protein: CASSLGEGQEAFF. Written as DNA, the CDR3 is TGTGCCAGCAGCTTGGGGGAGGGACAGGAAGCTTTCTTT.

The chain combines TRBV29-1 with TRBJ1-2; D is unresolved. Trimming took 7 bases from V and 0 from J, leaving 12 bases between them. The CDR3 spans 13 residues. CDR1 and CDR2 (germline): SQVTM, ANQGSEA. CDR3 nucleotide sequence: TGCAGCGGAGTGGACCAAGCTAACTATGGCTACACCTTC. It specifies CSGVDQANYGYTF.

The chain couples TRBV2 to TRBJ2-2; 9 bases agree with TRBD2. The V segment lost 6 bases and the J segment 3 bases; nucleotides outside the gene matches: 11. The CDR3 extends over 17 amino acids. CDR1 and CDR2 from the germline V gene are SNHLY and FYNNEI. CDR3 coding DNA: TGTGCCAGCAGCCACCCCCTAGCGGGATACTACACCGGGGAGCTGTTTTTT. This translates into CASSHPLAGYYTGELFF.

The chain uses TRBV6-5 and TRBJ1-1; no reliable D call. V was clipped by 6 bases and J by 10 bases, with 12 bases between them. Germline V CDR1 and CDR2: MNHEY, SVGAGI. The length of the CDR3 is 11 residues. CDR3 in amino acids: CASRDTAVAFF. The CDR3, as DNA: TGTGCCAGCAGAGACACAGCGGTAGCTTTCTTT.

This clonotype was seen many times. The chain carries TRBV29-1 and TRBJ1-3; the D is unclear. V lost 2 bases, J lost 3 bases, and 5 bases lay in between. Germline CDR1 is SQVTM and CDR2 is ANQGSEA. There are 12 residues in the CDR3. This chain's CDR3 is CSVELGGNTIYF. The CDR3 DNA reads TGCAGCGTTGAACTGGGTGGAAACACCATATATTTT.

This clonotype was counted at least ten times. The chain links TRBV4-3 to TRBJ2-1; 11 bases fit TRBD2. Germline trimming cut 0 bases from V and 8 bases from J; bases unmatched to any gene: 3. In germline, CDR1 is LGHNA, CDR2 YSLEER. This CDR3 is 15 amino acids long. DNA of the CDR3: TGCGCCAGCAGCCAAGATGTAGCGGGAGGGTATGAGCAGTTCTTC. Translating it yields CASSQDVAGGYEQFF.

Ten or more counts support this clonotype. The chain carries TRBV12-3 or TRBV12-4 and TRBJ1-5, with D possibly being TRBD1 (6 bases). This CDR3 is built from 15 residues. Trimming left V 2 bases short and J 3 bases short, with 11 bases between. DNA for the CDR3: TGTGCCAGCAGTTTAAGGACAGAACTCAATCAGCCCCAGCATTTT. This gives the protein CASSLRTELNQPQHF.

This clonotype counts as medium-sized. The CDR3 is CSAGRELHNEQFF. CDR3 bases: TGCAGTGCGGGCAGGGAACTTCACAATGAGCAGTTCTTC. This chain links TRBV20-1 with TRBJ2-1; D possibly corresponds to TRBD1 (5 bases). There are 13 residues in the CDR3. Germline CDR1 and CDR2: DFQATT and SNEGSKA (reference sequence). V lost 6 bases and J lost 5, with 14 bases in between.

Regarding this clonotype: The CDR3 carries no conserved terminal phenylalanine or tryptophan, so it likely arises from a read error. The rearrangement uses TRBV7-2 and TRBJ2-7; unclear D gene. Per the germline V gene, CDR1 is SGHTA and CDR2 is FQGNSA. V lost 8 bases to trimming and J lost 4 bases, with 15 bases between them. This CDR3 contains 13 residues. Written as DNA, the CDR3 is TGTGCCAGCGGCTCTATAAGCGAATACGAGCAGTACTGC. Protein sequence: CASGSISEYEQYC.

This clonotype was observed a handful of times. V gene TRBV7-2 combines with J gene TRBJ2-1; no clear D gene. The CDR3 is 13 amino acids. Trimming cost V 5 bases and J 4 bases, with 9 bases left between them. Germline loops: CDR1 SGHTA, CDR2 FQGNSA. For the CDR3, the DNA is TGTGCCAGCAGCGTCATACGGTACAATGAGCAGTTCTTC. Amino acid sequence: CASSVIRYNEQFF.

This clonotype appeared many times. The chain uses TRBV2 and TRBJ1-1; tentatively, D is TRBD1 (5 bases). This CDR3 region has 13 residues. Trimming shortened V by 6 bases and J by 4 bases, and 12 bases separated the two germline ends. Germline V gives CDR1 SNHLY, CDR2 FYNNEI. CDR3 nucleotide sequence: TGTGCCAGCAGAGCCGGGACGAGCACTGAAGCTTTCTTT. Its translation is CASRAGTSTEAFF.

A note on this clonotype: A much bigger clone sits one base away, suggesting this may be a read error. This chain joins TRBV9 and TRBJ1-5; the match to TRBD1 covers 9 bases. The CDR3 spans 14 residues. CDR1 and CDR2 from the germline V gene are SGDLS and YYNGEE. This chain's CDR3 is CASSETGGNQHQHF. As DNA, the CDR3 is TGTGCCAGCAGCGAAACAGGGGGCAATCAGCACCAGCATTTT.

This clonotype was picked up one time. Possible read error: a much larger clone is one base away. The chain employs TRBV29-1 and TRBJ1-1, with D perhaps matching TRBD1 (6 bases). This CDR3 has 11 amino acids. The germline gives CDR1 SQVTM, CDR2 ANQGSEA. Trimming shortened V by 3 bases and J by 8 bases, and 10 bases separated the two germline ends. The CDR3 coding sequence is TGCAGCGTTGAGGGACATACCGAAGCTTTCTTT. This gives the protein CSVEGHTEAFF.

This clonotype came up many times. The chain combines TRBV5-1 with TRBJ1-2; 9 bases agree with TRBD1. Per germline, CDR1 SGHRS and CDR2 YFSETQ. CDR3 size: 14 residues. The V segment lost 0 bases and the J segment 5 bases; nucleotides outside the gene matches: 2. CDR3 loop: CASSLGTGDYGYTF. CDR3 DNA: TGCGCCAGCAGCTTGGGGACAGGGGATTATGGCTACACCTTC.

The V call is TRBV29-1, the J call TRBJ2-1; 8 nucleotides align to TRBD2. Germline V gene lookup returns CDR1 SQVTM and CDR2 ANQGSEA. This CDR3 contains 15 residues. The CDR3 DNA sequence: TGCAGAGTCGTCCCTCCGGACGGGGGGGACAATGAGCAGTTCTTC. Protein sequence: CRVVPPDGGDNEQFF.

This rearrangement joins TRBV29-1 to TRBJ2-5; possible D gene TRBD2, 5 bases. The CDR3 covers 15 residues. V lost 7 bases, J lost 1 base, and 19 bases lay in between. Germline CDR1 SQVTM, CDR2 ANQGSEA. This CDR3 is CSARRRDSAQETQYF. Written as DNA, the CDR3 is TGCAGCGCCCGGAGGAGAGACTCCGCCCAAGAGACCCAGTACTTC.

The sample holds many counts of this clonotype. The chain recombines TRBV18 with TRBJ2-3; D ambiguous. This CDR3 has 14 amino acids. V was shortened by 3 bases and J by 5 bases, with 12 bases between the two germline ends. CDR1 is KGHSH, CDR2 LQKENI, per germline. CDR3 in amino acids: CASSPSPKGDTQYF. The CDR3 DNA sequence: TGTGCCAGCTCACCGAGCCCCAAGGGAGATACGCAGTATTTT.

Regarding this clonotype: This may stem from a read error, because a much larger clone lies one nucleotide away. This chain uses TRBV5-1 with TRBJ1-1; 8 nucleotides line up with TRBD1. Germline V lookup: CDR1 SGHRS, CDR2 YFSETQ. Losses at the gene ends were 0 bases for V and 4 bases for J; bases not matched to a gene: 11. The CDR3 has 17 amino acids. The CDR3 region has the DNA TGCGCCAGCAGCTTGGTATCAGGGGGCGCCTGGTCCACTGAAGCTTTCTTT. As protein: CASSLVSGGAWSTEAFF.

This clonotype was seen repeatedly, ten times or more. The chain combines TRBV18 with TRBJ1-1; possible D gene TRBD1, 6 bases. Trimming left V 6 bases short and J 4 bases short, with 15 bases between. This CDR3 spans 14 amino acids. CDR1 is KGHSH, CDR2 LQKENI, per germline. CDR3 DNA sequence: TGTGCCAGCTCCCGGGAACAGGGCGGCACTGAAGCTTTCTTT. This encodes CASSREQGGTEAFF.

This clonotype was observed many times. This rearrangement joins TRBV29-1 to TRBJ2-1; 12 bases match TRBD2. The germline CDR1 and CDR2 sequences are SQVTM and ANQGSEA. The J segment lost 9 bases and the V segment lost 4 bases, leaving 7 bases of the junction unmatched. This CDR3 is built from 14 residues. CDR3 amino acids: CSVVPSGRAPEQFF. In nucleotides, the CDR3 is TGCAGCGTTGTCCCTAGCGGGAGGGCCCCTGAGCAGTTCTTC.

In its sample, this clonotype was seen many times. The rearrangement uses TRBV7-2 and TRBJ1-1; TRBD1 might be the D (6 bases). This CDR3 region has 14 residues. The V gene's germline CDR1 is SGHTA and CDR2 FQGNSA. The ends were cut back, 1 base at V and 3 bases at J, with 9 bases in the middle. This chain's CDR3 is CASSLVAGDTEAFF. The CDR3 DNA reads as TGTGCCAGCAGCTTAGTCGCAGGGGACACTGAAGCTTTCTTT.

This clonotype appeared many times. This rearrangement joins TRBV7-8 to TRBJ2-7; D is possibly TRBD1 (5 bases). Germline assignment: CDR1 SGHVS and CDR2 FQNEAQ. Trimming shortened V by 5 bases and J by 4 bases, and 9 bases separated the two germline ends. The CDR3 is made up of 12 amino acids. As DNA, the CDR3 is TGTGCCAGCAGCCCAGGGATATACGAGCAGTACTTC. It specifies CASSPGIYEQYF.

This clonotype has a count of ten or more. The gene calls are TRBV20-1 and TRBJ2-3; D may be TRBD2 (6 bases). The ends were cut back, 6 bases at V and 3 bases at J, with 13 bases in the middle. The CDR3 extends over 13 amino acids. The V gene's germline CDR1 is DFQATT and CDR2 SNEGSKA (reference sequence). CDR3 sequence (DNA): TGCAGTGCAACCGGCGGGGTAACAGATACGCAGTATTTT. It encodes CSATGGVTDTQYF.

At least ten counts were recorded for this clonotype. The rearrangement uses TRBV7-3 and TRBJ2-2, with 9 positions matching TRBD2. J was trimmed by 4 bases and V by 5 bases; bases with no gene match: 5. Germline V lookup: CDR1 SGHTA, CDR2 FQGTGA. This CDR3 is built from 15 residues. The CDR3 nucleotides read TGTGCCAGCAGCCCCGCGGGAGGGCCCACCGGGGAGCTGTTTTTT. It is translated as CASSPAGGPTGELFF.

The table lists this clonotype with many counts. V usage is TRBV27 and J usage is TRBJ1-3, with a weak D call TRBD1 (5 bases). The germline V gene encodes CDR1 MNHEY and CDR2 SMNVEV (reference sequence). The CDR3 has 15 residues. The V end was cut by 5 bases, the J end by 3 bases, with 14 bases between. The CDR3 loop reads CASSPGREVGNTIYF. CDR3 nucleotides: TGTGCCAGCAGTCCGGGACGCGAGGTTGGAAACACCATATATTTT.

In this sample, this clonotype turned up a few times. The chain couples TRBV7-9 to TRBJ2-2, with D perhaps TRBD1 (6 bases). Germline V gives CDR1 SEHNR, CDR2 FQNEAQ (reference sequence). The CDR3 consists of 18 residues. The V gene lost 7 bases and the J gene lost 2 bases, with 23 bases spanning the gap. In nucleotides, the CDR3 is TGTGCCAGCAAGCTTCGAATGGACAGTGCAGAAAACACCGGGGAGCTGTTTTTT. Translation: CASKLRMDSAENTGELFF.

This clonotype was observed many times. The rearrangement joins TRBV10-3 to TRBJ2-7; 9 bases line up with TRBD1. Trimming removed 7 bases from V and 2 bases from J; junction bases left unmatched: 9. CDR3 size: 15 residues. CDR1 ENHRY and CDR2 SYGVKD come from the germline V gene. CDR3 sequence: CAITPGQGGTYEQYF. CDR3 in DNA: TGTGCCATCACTCCGGGACAGGGAGGGACCTACGAGCAGTACTTC.